A single sample is the source of the 4 T cell receptor beta chains below, sequenced in a study of regulatory T cells in long-lasting Graves disease. Stated time point: persistent/refractory GD, antithyroid drugs over 5 years with positive TRAb. PBMCs provided the RNA from which the TCR library was made. Construction of the TCR beta libraries employed iRepertoire HTBI primers in conjunction with Arm-PCR of CDR3 regions. Each CDR3 protein gets one entry after TCRdb re-called the multiplex PCR reads with MiXCR. The data hold 400,000 to 500,000 distinct CDR3 sequences, with roughly a fifth observed a single time. The material was peripheral blood mononuclear cells (PBMCs), obtained when the disease was refractory, from a patient treated with antithyroid drugs. These receptors all stem from a female donor with Graves disease.

This clonotype was observed at least ten times. The rearrangement uses TRBV28 and TRBJ2-7; D remains unclear. V lost 3 bases and J lost 0, with 18 bases in between. The CDR3 extends over 17 amino acids. Germline-derived CDR1 and CDR2 are MDHEN and SYDVKM. CDR3 DNA sequence: TGTGCCAGCAGTTTGCTTGTAGACACCCCGTTCTCCTACGAGCAGTACTTC. Translated, it gives CASSLLVDTPFSYEQYF.

The chain uses TRBV7-8 and TRBJ2-3; 8 nucleotides agree with TRBD2. Unmatched junction bases numbered 7, after V lost 8 bases and J lost 0 bases. Germline V gene data show CDR1 as SGHVS and CDR2 as FQNEAQ. The CDR3 has 15 residues. CDR3: CASLRASGSTDTQYF. CDR3 coding DNA: TGTGCCAGCCTTCGGGCTAGCGGGAGCACAGATACGCAGTATTTT. The complete variable domain, with remaining parts taken from reference TRBV7-8 and TRBJ2-3, reads GAGVSQSPRYKVAKRGQDVALRCDPISGHVSLFWYQQALGQGPEFLTYFQNEAQLDKSGLPSDRFFAERPEGSVSTLKIQRTQQEDSAVYLCASLRASGSTDTQYFGPGTRLTVL.

This clonotype showed up many times. The chain combines TRBV30 with TRBJ2-7, with 13 bases fitting TRBD2. From germline, CDR1 is GTSNPN and CDR2 SVGIG (reference sequence). The CDR3 covers 16 residues. V lost 3 bases to trimming and J lost 3 bases; unmatched junction nucleotides: 8. The CDR3 DNA reads as TGTGCCTGGAGCCACGGACTAGCGGGAGATATCTACGAGCAGTACTTC. Its protein is CAWSHGLAGDIYEQYF.

In its sample, this clonotype was seen a few times. The genes are TRBV5-1 and TRBJ2-7; 10 bases agree with TRBD2. The V and J ends lost 0 bases and 6 bases, in that order; junction bases with no gene match: 6. CDR1 is SGHRS, CDR2 YFSETQ, per germline. The CDR3 is 15 residues long. DNA for the CDR3: TGCGCCAGCAGCTTGGGGAGCGGGAGGGCCCCCGAGCAGTACTTC. The encoded protein is CASSLGSGRAPEQYF.